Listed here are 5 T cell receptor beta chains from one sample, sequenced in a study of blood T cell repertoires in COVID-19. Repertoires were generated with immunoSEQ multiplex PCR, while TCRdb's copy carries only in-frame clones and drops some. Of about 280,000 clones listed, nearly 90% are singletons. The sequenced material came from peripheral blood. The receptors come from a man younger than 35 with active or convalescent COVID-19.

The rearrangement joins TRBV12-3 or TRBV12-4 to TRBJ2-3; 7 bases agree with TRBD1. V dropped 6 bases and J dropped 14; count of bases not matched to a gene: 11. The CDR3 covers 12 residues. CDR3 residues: CASSHDPRTGYF. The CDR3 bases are TGTGCCAGCAGCCACGACCCCCGGACAGGGTATTTT.

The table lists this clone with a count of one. The CDR3 DNA follows: TGTGCCAGCAGCTCCAAACTAGTGGGCACTGAAGCTTTCTTT. Amino acid sequence: CASSSKLVGTEAFF. V usage is TRBV11-2 and J usage is TRBJ1-1; D is ambiguous. There are 14 residues in the CDR3. CDR1 is SGHAT and CDR2 is FQNNGV in the germline V gene. Deletions cut 4 bases from V and 4 bases from J, with 13 bases between.

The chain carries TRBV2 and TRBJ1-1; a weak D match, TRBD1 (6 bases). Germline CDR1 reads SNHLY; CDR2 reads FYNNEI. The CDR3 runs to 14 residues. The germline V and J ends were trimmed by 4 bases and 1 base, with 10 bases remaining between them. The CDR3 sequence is CASSALQGNTEAFF. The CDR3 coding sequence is TGTGCCAGCAGTGCCTTACAGGGGAACACTGAAGCTTTCTTT.

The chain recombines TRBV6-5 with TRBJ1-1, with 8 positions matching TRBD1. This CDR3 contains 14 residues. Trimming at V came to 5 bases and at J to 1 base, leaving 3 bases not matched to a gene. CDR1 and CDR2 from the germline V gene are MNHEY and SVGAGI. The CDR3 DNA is TGTGCCAGCAGTACAGGGGGAGCGAACACTGAAGCTTTCTTT. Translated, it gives CASSTGGANTEAFF.

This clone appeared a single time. The chain's CDR3 is CASSLGQGIGGYTF. CDR3 sequence (DNA): TGTGCCAGCAGCTTAGGACAGGGTATAGGTGGCTACACCTTC. The chain employs TRBV13 and TRBJ1-2; D perhaps matches TRBD1 (6 bases). The CDR3 has 14 residues. Germline V CDR1 and CDR2: PRHDT, FYEKMQ (reference sequence). The V end lost 0 bases, the J end lost 7 bases, and 12 bases lay between the germline ends.